This T cell receptor beta chain is drawn from a study of vaccination and CD4 T cells after COVID-19. Study summary: Median time from second vaccine dose to sampling was 60 to 80 days (14 to 241). Study outcomes and limitations: Post-infection sampling omitted early timepoints and covered relatively few convalescent patients.

V lost 1 base, J lost 5 bases, and 11 bases lay in between. Germline-derived CDR1 and CDR2 are LGHNA and YSLEER. The CDR3 extends over 14 amino acids. Treatment denoted: roughly ten-day PBMC culture with coronavirus spike peptide pools or control peptides (ViraFEST assay). Concerning this clonotype itself: Its target is unknown.

The Oncomine TCR Beta short-read assay sequenced DNA from cultured CD4+ T cells. One entry per CDR3 protein, called by TCRdb with MiXCR from the PCR reads. The sample lists approximately 18,000 distinct CDR3 sequences; around 48% were seen once. This chain links TRBV4-3 with TRBJ1-1; D not resolved. Sequencing was performed on CD4+ T cells from blood, cultured in vitro. This receptor was identified in a human donor who had recovered from COVID-19. The CDR3 nucleotides are TGCGCCAGCAGCCAAGTCTTTGGACGGACTGAAGCTTTCTTT. As protein: CASSQVFGRTEAFF.